The 17 T cell receptor beta chains below were found in one sample sequenced in a study of cytomegalovirus exposure and HLA in healthy donors. PCR was performed using 60 Vbeta and 13 Jbeta primers. Profiling relied on immunoSEQ multiplex PCR, and the TCRdb table lists in-frame clones only, not all of them. The sample carries over 150,000 clones, roughly 79% recorded once. What was sequenced was PBMCs. The source of these receptors is a male donor in good health and CMV-seropositive.

The chain links TRBV7-9 to TRBJ1-2; TRBD1 matches at 7 bases. This CDR3 spans 12 amino acids. Trimming removed 2 bases from V and 6 bases from J; junction bases left unmatched: 0. Germline loops: CDR1 SEHNR, CDR2 FQNEAQ (reference sequence). The CDR3 here is CASSLTGDGYTF. The CDR3 coding sequence is TGTGCCAGCAGCTTAACAGGGGATGGCTACACCTTC.

The chain employs TRBV2 and TRBJ2-3; D is perhaps TRBD2 (6 bases). Germline loops: CDR1 SNHLY, CDR2 FYNNEI. The V gene lost 3 bases and the J gene lost 1 base, with 8 bases spanning the gap. The CDR3 runs to 14 residues. The CDR3 region has the DNA TGTGCCAGCAGTGAGGGCGGGGGCACAGATACGCAGTATTTT. This encodes CASSEGGGTDTQYF.

This chain links TRBV19 with TRBJ2-3; TRBD2 matches at 9 bases. Germline loops: CDR1 LNHDA, CDR2 SQIVND (reference sequence). Trimming removed 3 bases from V and 4 bases from J; junction bases left unmatched: 5. The CDR3 contains 15 residues. DNA for the CDR3: TGTGCCAGTAGTATGCCGCCTAGCGGGGCAGATACGCAGTATTTT. Protein product: CASSMPPSGADTQYF.

This sequence joins TRBV7-2 and TRBJ2-5, with 8 positions matching TRBD2. The CDR3 sequence is 16 residues long. V trimming: 3 bases; J trimming: 4 bases; junction bases outside the gene matches: 10. CDR1 is SGHTA and CDR2 is FQGNSA in the germline V gene. The CDR3 nucleotides read TGTGCCAGCAGCTTCCCCCCCAGCGGGGGAGGAGAGACCCAGTACTTC. It codes for CASSFPPSGGGETQYF.

The chain employs TRBV9 and TRBJ2-7; tentatively, D is TRBD2 (7 bases). CDR1 is SGDLS and CDR2 is YYNGEE in the germline V gene. The CDR3 has 13 residues. V lost 3 bases and J 3 bases, leaving 10 bases between the germline ends. Written as DNA, the CDR3 is TGTGCCAGCAGCGGAGGGGGGGGCTACGAGCAGTACTTC. The encoded protein is CASSGGGGYEQYF.

As concerns this clone: Germline is not matched at one junction end, which may reflect a read error. The chain combines TRBV7-7 with TRBJ2-1, with TRBD1 identical over 9 bases. Germline V gene data show CDR1 as SSHAT and CDR2 as FNYEAQ (reference sequence). The CDR3 length is 15 residues. CDR3 in amino acids: CASSSRYDRGDEQFF. DNA for the CDR3: TGTGCTAGCAGCTCCCGATACGACAGGGGGGATGAGCAGTTCTTC.

V is TRBV25-1 and J is TRBJ2-2; 13 bases are a match to TRBD2. The germline V gene has CDR1 MGHDK and CDR2 SYGVNS. J was trimmed by 3 bases and V by 2 bases; bases with no gene match: 6. The length of the CDR3 is 18 residues. The DNA of the CDR3 is TGTGCCAGCAGTGAACCCCCGACTAGCGGGGGGTACACCGGGGAGCTGTTTTTT. Translation gives CASSEPPTSGGYTGELFF.

The chain uses TRBV5-8 and TRBJ2-5; 11 bases are shared with TRBD2. The CDR3 contains 16 residues. Per germline, CDR1 SGHTS and CDR2 YDEGEE. V lost 4 bases to trimming and J lost 2 bases; unmatched junction nucleotides: 7. CDR3 sequence reads: CASSRYLAGGQETQYF. In nucleotides, the CDR3 is TGTGCCAGCAGCCGTTACTTAGCGGGGGGGCAAGAGACCCAGTACTTC.

Only one count was recorded for this clone. The rearrangement links TRBV6-1 to TRBJ2-5, with 10 bases lining up with TRBD2. Germline V gene data show CDR1 as MNHNS and CDR2 as SASEGT. The CDR3 is 15 amino acids. V lost 6 bases and J lost 5; bases outside the gene matches: 9. The CDR3 here is CASRLGSGGAETQYF. The CDR3 bases are TGTGCCAGCAGACTCGGGAGCGGGGGGGCTGAGACCCAGTACTTC.

The genes are TRBV18 and TRBJ2-3; 8 nucleotides align to TRBD1. Germline V gives CDR1 KGHSH, CDR2 LQKENI. J gave up 6 bases and V 3 bases, and 5 bases lay outside the gene matches. This CDR3 comprises 14 residues. CDR3 amino acids: CASSPRDRWDTQYF. The CDR3 DNA is TGTGCCAGCTCACCCCGGGACAGGTGGGATACGCAGTATTTT. The full variable domain, with the rest looked up from reference TRBV18 and TRBJ2-3, is NAGVMQNPRHLVRRRGQEARLRCSPMKGHSHVYWYRQLPEEGLKFMVYLQKENIIDESGMPKERFSAEFPKEGPSILRIQQVVRGDSAAYFCASSPRDRWDTQYFGPGTRLTVL.

This chain connects TRBV9 to TRBJ1-2, with 9 bases identical to TRBD1. Germline V lookup: CDR1 SGDLS, CDR2 YYNGEE. With V trimmed by 4 bases and J by 8 bases, 9 bases remained unmatched. The CDR3 runs to 14 residues. Here the CDR3 reads CASSKRDRDMGYTF. The CDR3 coding sequence is TGTGCCAGCAGCAAAAGGGACAGGGACATGGGCTACACCTTC.

The gene calls are TRBV7-2 and TRBJ2-3; D is possibly TRBD1 (6 bases). V lost 0 bases, J lost 2 bases, and 9 bases lay in between. The CDR3 loop spans 15 amino acids. CDR1 is SGHTA, CDR2 FQGNSA, per germline. The CDR3 sequence is CASSLAGHLTDTQYF. CDR3 bases: TGTGCCAGCAGCTTAGCGGGACATCTCACAGATACGCAGTATTTT.

The V and J genes are TRBV2 and TRBJ1-6, with D hard to call. The CDR3 loop spans 12 amino acids. CDR1 is SNHLY, CDR2 FYNNEI, per germline. CDR3 DNA: TGTGCGTCGGGCTCCTATAATTCACCCCTCCACTTT. This gives the protein CASGSYNSPLHF.

This clone is a singleton in its sample. The chain recombines TRBV4-1 with TRBJ2-2; 13 nucleotides match TRBD2. With V trimmed by 2 bases and J by 7 bases, 7 bases remained unmatched. In germline, CDR1 is MGHRA, CDR2 YSYEKL. The CDR3 runs 17 residues. Here the CDR3 reads CASSQLLAGGPYGELFF. The CDR3 DNA reads as TGCGCCAGCAGCCAACTACTAGCGGGGGGGCCCTACGGGGAGCTGTTTTTT.

This chain links TRBV18 with TRBJ1-1; D may be TRBD1 (6 bases). There are 15 residues in the CDR3. Germline loops: CDR1 KGHSH, CDR2 LQKENI. V lost 0 bases to trimming and J lost 4 bases, with 12 bases between them. The CDR3 sequence is CASSPPAPRGTEAFF. The CDR3, as DNA: TGTGCCAGCTCACCACCAGCACCCAGGGGCACTGAAGCTTTCTTT.

The rearrangement joins TRBV9 to TRBJ2-3, with D perhaps TRBD2 (5 bases). V was cut by 0 bases and J by 1 base, with 12 bases left in between. Germline CDR1 is SGDLS and CDR2 is YYNGEE. There are 16 residues in the CDR3. CDR3 DNA sequence: TGTGCCAGCAGCGTAGCGGACGGGGTCGGCACAGATACGCAGTATTTT. Amino acids: CASSVADGVGTDTQYF.

This clone was seen only once. CDR3 loop: CASSLKRGATEAFF. The CDR3 nucleotides are TGTGCCAGCAGCTTAAAACGGGGGGCCACTGAAGCTTTCTTT. This chain uses TRBV11-2 with TRBJ1-1, with a weak D call TRBD1 (6 bases). Germline-derived CDR1 and CDR2 are SGHAT and FQNNGV. The V and J ends lost 2 bases and 4 bases respectively, with 11 bases between them. The CDR3 spans 14 residues.